This TCR beta chain was captured in a study of CD8+ T cells in alopecia areata. Indicated treatment: oral pan-JAK inhibitor, 5-10 mg twice daily. The sequencing template was cDNA reverse transcribed from extracted RNA. Clones were read by immunoSEQ multiplex PCR, and TCRdb kept only the in-frame ones, dropping some. Among 200,000 to 250,000 clones, about 64% were seen once, and the ten largest hold 4% to 4.5%. Sequenced here: CD4+ T cells sorted from blood, sampled at week 4, from a patient treated with tofacitinib. The TCR comes from a human donor with alopecia areata.

In nucleotides, the CDR3 is TGCGCCAGCAGCTTGGCTGGGGGAACGGTCTACGAGCAGTACTTC. This sequence encodes CASSLAGGTVYEQYF. This sequence joins TRBV5-1 and TRBJ2-7, with D tentatively TRBD1 or TRBD2 (5 bases each). V lost 0 bases, J lost 3 bases, and 13 bases lay in between. CDR3 length: 15 amino acids. Looked up from germline, CDR1 is SGHRS and CDR2 is YFSETQ.